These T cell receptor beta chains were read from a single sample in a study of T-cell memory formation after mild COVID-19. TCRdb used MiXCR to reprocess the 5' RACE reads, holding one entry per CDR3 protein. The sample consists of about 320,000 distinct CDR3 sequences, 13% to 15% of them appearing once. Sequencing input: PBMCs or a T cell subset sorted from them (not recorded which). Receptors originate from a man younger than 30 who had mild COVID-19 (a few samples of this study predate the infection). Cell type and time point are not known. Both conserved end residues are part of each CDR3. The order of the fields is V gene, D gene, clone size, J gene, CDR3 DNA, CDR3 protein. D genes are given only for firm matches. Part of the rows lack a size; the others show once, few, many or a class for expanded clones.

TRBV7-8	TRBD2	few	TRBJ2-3	TGTGCCAGCAGCTTAATAGCGGGGGGGGTCACAGATACGCAGTATTTT	CASSLIAGGVTDTQYF
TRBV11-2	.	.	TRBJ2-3	TGTGCCAGCAGCTCATGGGGAGCAGATACGCAGTATTTT	CASSSWGADTQYF
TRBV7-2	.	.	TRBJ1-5	TGTGCCAGCAGCTTTTACGGGGGGGCTCAGCCCCAGCATTTT	CASSFYGGAQPQHF
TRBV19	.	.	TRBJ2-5	TGTGCCAGTAGTATAGCGGTGGCGGAGACCCAGTACTTC	CASSIAVAETQYF
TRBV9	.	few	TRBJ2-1	TGTGCCAGCAGTCCAGCCCCGAGCTCCTACAATGAGCAGTTCTTC	CASSPAPSSYNEQFF
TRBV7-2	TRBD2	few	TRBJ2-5	TGTGCCAGCAGGCCTGGCAGCGGGGGGGCGTATGAGACCCAGTACTTC	CASRPGSGGAYETQYF
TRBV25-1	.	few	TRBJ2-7	TGTGCCAGCAGTGTCCGGGACAAAGGGGACTGGAGCTCCTACGAGCAGTACTTC	CASSVRDKGDWSSYEQYF
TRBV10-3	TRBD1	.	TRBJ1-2	TGTGCCATCAGTGTTAATCAGGACAGGGCTCATTATGGCTACACCTTC	CAISVNQDRAHYGYTF
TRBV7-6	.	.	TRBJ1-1	TGTGCCAGCAGCTCCCAGAGGGGCACTGAAGCTTTCTTT	CASSSQRGTEAFF
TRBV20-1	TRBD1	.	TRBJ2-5	TGCAGTGCTCGATGGGACAGGGGAGGCCAAGAGACCCAGTACTTC	CSARWDRGGQETQYF
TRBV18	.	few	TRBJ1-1	TGTGCCAGCTCACCACCGATGGCAGTAGGGGTGTCAGCTTTCTTT	CASSPPMAVGVSAFF
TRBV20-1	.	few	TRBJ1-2	TGCAGTGCCGCGGAGACTAACTATGGCTACACCTTC	CSAAETNYGYTF
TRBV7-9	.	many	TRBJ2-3	TGTGCCAGCAGCTTAGCGTTAGCGGAGAACACAGATACGCAGTATTTT	CASSLALAENTDTQYF
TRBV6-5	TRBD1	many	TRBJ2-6	TGTGCCAGCACCAGACAGGGTTTTGGGGCCAACGTCCTGACTTTC	CASTRQGFGANVLTF
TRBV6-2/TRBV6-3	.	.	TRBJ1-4	TGTGCCAGCGGATGGACGCAGCTGTTTTTT	CASGWTQLFF
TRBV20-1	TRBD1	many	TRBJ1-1	TGCAGTGCTCGACAGGGGGGCACTGAAGCTTTCTTT	CSARQGGTEAFF
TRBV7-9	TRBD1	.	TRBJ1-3	TGTGCCAGCAGCTACTTATCGGTACAGGGGGGCATTGGAAACACCATATATTTT	CASSYLSVQGGIGNTIYF
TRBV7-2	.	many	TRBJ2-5	TGTGCCAGCAGCCCAACAATTTTGGGGACCCAGTACTTC	CASSPTILGTQYF
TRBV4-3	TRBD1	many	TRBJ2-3	TGCGCCAGCAGCCAAGACGGGACAGGGATCACAGATACGCAGTATTTT	CASSQDGTGITDTQYF
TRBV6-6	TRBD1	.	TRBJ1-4	TGTGCCAGCACCTACTCAGACGACGTCCGTACAGGGGAGCTGGGGGAAAAACTGTTTTTT	CASTYSDDVRTGELGEKLFF
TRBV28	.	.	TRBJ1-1	TGTGCCAGCAGTTTGGTACAAGAGGCTTTCTTT	CASSLVQEAFF
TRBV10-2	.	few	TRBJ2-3	TGCGCCAGCAGTGAGACAGTTTTCACAGATACGCAGTATTTT	CASSETVFTDTQYF